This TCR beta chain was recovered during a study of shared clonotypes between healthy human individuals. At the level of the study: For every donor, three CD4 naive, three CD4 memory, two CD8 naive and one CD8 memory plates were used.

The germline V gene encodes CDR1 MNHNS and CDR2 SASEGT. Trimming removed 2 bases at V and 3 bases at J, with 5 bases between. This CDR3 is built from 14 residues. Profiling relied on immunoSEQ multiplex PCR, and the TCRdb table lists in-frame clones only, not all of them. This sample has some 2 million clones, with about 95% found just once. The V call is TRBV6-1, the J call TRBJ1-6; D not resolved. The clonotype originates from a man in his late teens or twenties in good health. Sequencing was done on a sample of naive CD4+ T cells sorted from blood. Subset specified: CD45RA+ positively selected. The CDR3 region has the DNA TGTGCCAGCAGTGAATACGGCTATAATTCACCCCTCCACTTT. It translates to CASSEYGYNSPLHF.